This T cell receptor beta chain was observed in a study of blood T cell repertoires in COVID-19 (dated by TCRdb to 2019 to 2021). Background on the whole study: The collaborator samples originated in the United States, Italy and Spain and spanned the acute and convalescent phases of COVID-19. The prospective study material was composed of cDNA or gDNA derived from T cells, B-cell-depleted T cells, or PBMCs. Subjects who had been exposed to COVID-19, were actively infected with it, or had recovered from it provided the deeply sampled blood TCRbeta repertoires that made up the dataset. The repertoires were released in a freely available public database intended as a resource for research on the immune response to SARS-CoV-2. The samples were drawn from two sources: the first 160 participants of the ongoing ImmuneRACE study, and 1,000 to 1,500 subjects contributed by 6 global collaborators. Sample metadata almost always included a de-identified subject ID, COVID-19 status, age in years and sex. HLA class I and class II types, where available, came from metadata supplied by the sample provider rather than from assay-based typing. General conclusions and limits of the study: The amount of clinical and demographic metadata varied by source and participant and was provided uncurated.

V drops 4 bases and J drops 2 bases, leaving 11 bases in between. The germline V gene yields MDHEN for CDR1 and SYDVKM for CDR2. The CDR3, cysteine through phenylalanine, is 14 amino acids long. Solely the CDR3 DNA is kept, with 42 bases framed from the first base. Each collaborating institution followed its own protocols to collect whole blood in K2EDTA tubes. For TCRbeta analysis, collaborator samples were shipped as frozen whole blood, as isolated PBMCs, or as DNA extracted from either sample type. TCRbeta CDR3 regions were amplified from genomic DNA using the immunoSEQ Assay, a bias-controlled multiplex PCR. Under the source paper's analysis protocol: The number of nucleated cells in each sample was estimated by amplification of reference gene primers within the assay. To quantify the absolute abundance of each unique TCRbeta CDR3 rearrangement, sequence reads were collapsed and filtered. For each sample, productive Simpson clonality was calculated by taking the square root of Simpson's diversity index across productive rearrangements. TCRdb took over this immuneACCESS table, retaining in-frame rearrangements with V and J assigned. Such tables are incomplete; in checked studies, under half of the missing clones stem from an unresolved V gene, and the remainder is unexplained. Clone size and V and J calls were adopted from that table, with D and trimming inferred from the DNA. The sample yields 55,000 to 75,000 clones; roughly 80% were counted once. The ten biggest clones cover 28% of the sample.

On this clone itself: Which antigen it targets is not known. No base-level quality is on record; no much larger clone is a single base apart.

This chain is built from TRBV28 and TRBJ1-2; a tentative D match to TRBD1 spans 6 bases. Sequenced input: peripheral blood. This receptor was identified in a man between 70 and 80 years old with acute or convalescent COVID-19. CDR3 loop: CASSSGQKNYGYTF. The DNA sequence is given as TGTGCCAGCAGTTCGGGACAAAAAAACTATGGCTACACCTTC.